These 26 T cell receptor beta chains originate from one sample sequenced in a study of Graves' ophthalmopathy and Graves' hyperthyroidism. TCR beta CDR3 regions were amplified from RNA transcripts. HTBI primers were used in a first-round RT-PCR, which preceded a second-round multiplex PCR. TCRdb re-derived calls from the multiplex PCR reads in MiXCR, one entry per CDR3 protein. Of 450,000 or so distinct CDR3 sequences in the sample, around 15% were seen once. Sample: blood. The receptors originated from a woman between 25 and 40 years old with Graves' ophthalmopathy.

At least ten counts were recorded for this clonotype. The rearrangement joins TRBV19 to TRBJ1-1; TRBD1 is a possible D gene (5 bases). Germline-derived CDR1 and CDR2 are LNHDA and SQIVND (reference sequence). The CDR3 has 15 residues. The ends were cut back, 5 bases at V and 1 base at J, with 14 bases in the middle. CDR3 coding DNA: TGTGCCAGTAGTGTAACGGGACTCCGGAACACTGAAGCTTTCTTT. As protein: CASSVTGLRNTEAFF.

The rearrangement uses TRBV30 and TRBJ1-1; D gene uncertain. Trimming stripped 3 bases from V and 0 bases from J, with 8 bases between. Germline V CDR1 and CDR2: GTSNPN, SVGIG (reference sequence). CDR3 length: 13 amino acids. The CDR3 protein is CAWREHLNTEAFF. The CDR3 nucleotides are TGTGCCTGGAGGGAACATCTGAACACTGAAGCTTTCTTT.

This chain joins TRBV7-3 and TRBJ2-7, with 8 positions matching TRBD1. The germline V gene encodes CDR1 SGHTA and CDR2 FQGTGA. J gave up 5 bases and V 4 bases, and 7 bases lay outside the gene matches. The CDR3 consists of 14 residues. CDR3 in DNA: TGTGCCAGCAGCTCCGGGACAGGCTGGAACGAGCAGTACTTC. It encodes CASSSGTGWNEQYF. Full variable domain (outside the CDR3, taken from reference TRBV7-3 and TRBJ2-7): GAGVSQTPSNKVTEKGKYVELRCDPISGHTALYWYRQSLGQGPEFLIYFQGTGAADDSGLPNDRFFAVRPEGSVSTLKIQRTERGDSAVYLCASSSGTGWNEQYFGPGTRLTVT.

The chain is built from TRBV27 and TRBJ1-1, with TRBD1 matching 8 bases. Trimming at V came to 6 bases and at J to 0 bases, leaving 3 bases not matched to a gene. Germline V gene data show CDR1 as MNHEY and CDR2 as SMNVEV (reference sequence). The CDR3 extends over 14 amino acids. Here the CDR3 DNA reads TGTGCCAGCAGGCTGACAGGGGTGAACACTGAAGCTTTCTTT. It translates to CASRLTGVNTEAFF.

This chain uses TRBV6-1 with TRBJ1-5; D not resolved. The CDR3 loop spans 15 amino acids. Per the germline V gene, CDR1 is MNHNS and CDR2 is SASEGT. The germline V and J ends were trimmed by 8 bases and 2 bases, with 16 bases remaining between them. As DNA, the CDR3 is TGTGCCAGCGCTGACGGCCGATATGGCAATCAGCCCCAGCATTTT. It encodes CASADGRYGNQPQHF.

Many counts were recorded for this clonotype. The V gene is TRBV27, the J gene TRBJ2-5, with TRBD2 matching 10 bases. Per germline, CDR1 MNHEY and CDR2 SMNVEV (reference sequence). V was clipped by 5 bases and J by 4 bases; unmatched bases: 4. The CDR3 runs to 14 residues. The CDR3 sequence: CASSLSGRPETQYF. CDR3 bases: TGTGCCAGCAGTCTTAGCGGGAGGCCAGAGACCCAGTACTTC.

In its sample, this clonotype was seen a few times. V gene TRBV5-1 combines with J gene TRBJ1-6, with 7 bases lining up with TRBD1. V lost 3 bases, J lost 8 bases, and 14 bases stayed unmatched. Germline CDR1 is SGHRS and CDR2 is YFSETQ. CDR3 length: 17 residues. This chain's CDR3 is CASSSPATTGWDSPLHF. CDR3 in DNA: TGCGCCAGCAGCTCCCCAGCCACGACAGGGTGGGATTCACCCCTCCACTTT.

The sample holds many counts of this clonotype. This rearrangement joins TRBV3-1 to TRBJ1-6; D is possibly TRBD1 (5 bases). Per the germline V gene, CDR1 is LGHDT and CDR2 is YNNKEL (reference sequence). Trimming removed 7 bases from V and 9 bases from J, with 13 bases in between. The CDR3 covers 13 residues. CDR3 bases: TGTGCCAGCACCACAAGGCAGGGTTCACCCCTCCACTTT. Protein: CASTTRQGSPLHF.

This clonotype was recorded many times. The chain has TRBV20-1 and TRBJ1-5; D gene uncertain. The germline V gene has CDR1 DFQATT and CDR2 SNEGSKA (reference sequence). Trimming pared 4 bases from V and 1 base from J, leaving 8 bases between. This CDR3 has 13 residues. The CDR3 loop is CSAIAESNQPQHF. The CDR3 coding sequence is TGCAGTGCTATCGCGGAGAGCAATCAGCCCCAGCATTTT.

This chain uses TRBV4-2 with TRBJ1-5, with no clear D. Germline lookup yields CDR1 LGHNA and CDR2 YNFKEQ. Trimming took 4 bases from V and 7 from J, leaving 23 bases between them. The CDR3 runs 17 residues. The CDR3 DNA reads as TGTGCCAGCAGCCCGGTCTTCCGAGAGGCTTTGCTCCAGCCCCAGCATTTT. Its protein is CASSPVFREALLQPQHF.

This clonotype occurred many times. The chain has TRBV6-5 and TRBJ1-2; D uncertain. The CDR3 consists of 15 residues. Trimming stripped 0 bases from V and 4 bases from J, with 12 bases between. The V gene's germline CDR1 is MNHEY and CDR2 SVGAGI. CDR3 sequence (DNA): TGTGCCAGCAGTTACTCGACGGAGGCGGGCTATGGCTACACCTTC. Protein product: CASSYSTEAGYGYTF.

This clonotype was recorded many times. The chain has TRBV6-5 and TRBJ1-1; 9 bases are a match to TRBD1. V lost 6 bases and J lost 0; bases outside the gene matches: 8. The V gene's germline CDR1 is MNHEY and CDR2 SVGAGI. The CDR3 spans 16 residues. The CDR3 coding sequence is TGTGCCAGCAGCTACACAGGGGGCATGATGAACACTGAAGCTTTCTTT. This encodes CASSYTGGMMNTEAFF.

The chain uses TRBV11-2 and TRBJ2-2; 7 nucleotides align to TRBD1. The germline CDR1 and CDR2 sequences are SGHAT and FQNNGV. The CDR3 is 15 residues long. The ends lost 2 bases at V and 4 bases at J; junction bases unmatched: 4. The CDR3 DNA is TGTGCCAGCAGCTTACTGGACAGGCCCACCGGGGAGCTGTTTTTT. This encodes CASSLLDRPTGELFF.

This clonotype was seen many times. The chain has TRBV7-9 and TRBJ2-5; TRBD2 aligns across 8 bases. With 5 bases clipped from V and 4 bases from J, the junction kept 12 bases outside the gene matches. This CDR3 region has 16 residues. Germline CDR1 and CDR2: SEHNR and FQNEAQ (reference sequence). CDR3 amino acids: CASSPVGGRIGETQYF. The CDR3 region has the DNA TGTGCCAGCAGCCCGGTCGGCGGGAGGATAGGAGAGACCCAGTACTTC.

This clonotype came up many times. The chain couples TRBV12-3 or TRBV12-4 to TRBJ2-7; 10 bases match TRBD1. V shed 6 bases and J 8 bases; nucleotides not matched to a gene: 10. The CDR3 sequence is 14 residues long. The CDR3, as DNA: TGTGCCAGCAGCAAGGGACAGGGGACTTCGAAGCAGTACTTC. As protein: CASSKGQGTSKQYF.

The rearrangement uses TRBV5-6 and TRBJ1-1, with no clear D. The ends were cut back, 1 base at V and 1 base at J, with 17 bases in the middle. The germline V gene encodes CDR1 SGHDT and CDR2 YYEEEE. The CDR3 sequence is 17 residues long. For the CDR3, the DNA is TGTGCCAGCAGCTTGTCCCCTGGACTGCGATCGAACACTGAAGCTTTCTTT. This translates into CASSLSPGLRSNTEAFF.

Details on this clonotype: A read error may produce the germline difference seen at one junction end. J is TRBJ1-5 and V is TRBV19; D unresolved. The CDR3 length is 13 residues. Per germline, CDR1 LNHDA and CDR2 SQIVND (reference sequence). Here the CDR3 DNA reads TGTGCCAGTAGGGCGGGCAGCGATCAGCCTCAGCATTTT. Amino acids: CASRAGSDQPQHF. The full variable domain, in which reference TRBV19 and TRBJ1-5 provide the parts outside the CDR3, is DGGITQSPKYLFRKEGQNVTLSCEQNLNHDAMYWYRQDPGQGLRLIYYSQIVNDFQKGDIAEGYSVSREKKESFPLTVTSAQKNPTAFYLCASRAGSDQPQHFGDGTRLSIL.

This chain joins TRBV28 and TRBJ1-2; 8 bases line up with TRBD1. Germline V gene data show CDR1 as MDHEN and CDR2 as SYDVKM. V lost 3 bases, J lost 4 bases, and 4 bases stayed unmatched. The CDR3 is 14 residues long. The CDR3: CASSFGDRSYGYTF. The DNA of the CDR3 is TGTGCCAGCAGTTTCGGGGACAGGAGCTATGGCTACACCTTC.

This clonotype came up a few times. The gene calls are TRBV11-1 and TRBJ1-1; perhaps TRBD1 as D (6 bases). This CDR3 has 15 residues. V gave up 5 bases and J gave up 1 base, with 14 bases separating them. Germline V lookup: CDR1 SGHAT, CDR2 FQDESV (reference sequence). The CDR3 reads CASSPRQDRNTEAFF. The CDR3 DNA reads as TGTGCCAGCAGCCCGAGACAGGATAGGAACACTGAAGCTTTCTTT.

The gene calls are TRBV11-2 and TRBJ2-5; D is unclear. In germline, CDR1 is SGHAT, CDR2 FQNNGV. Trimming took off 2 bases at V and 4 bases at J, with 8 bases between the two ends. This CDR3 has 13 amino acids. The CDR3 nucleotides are TGTGCCAGCAGCTTAACTTCCCCAGAGACCCAGTACTTC. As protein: CASSLTSPETQYF. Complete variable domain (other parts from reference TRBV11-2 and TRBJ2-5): EAGVAQSPRYKIIEKRQSVAFWCNPISGHATLYWYQQILGQGPKLLIQFQNNGVVDDSQLPKDRFSAERLKGVDSTLKIQPAKLEDSAVYLCASSLTSPETQYFGPGTRLLVL.

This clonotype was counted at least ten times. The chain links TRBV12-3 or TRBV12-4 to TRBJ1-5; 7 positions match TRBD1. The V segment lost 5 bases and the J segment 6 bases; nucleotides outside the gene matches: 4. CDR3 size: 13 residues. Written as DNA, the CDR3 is TGTGCCAGCAGTACAGGGGCCTCTCAGCCCCAGCATTTT. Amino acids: CASSTGASQPQHF.

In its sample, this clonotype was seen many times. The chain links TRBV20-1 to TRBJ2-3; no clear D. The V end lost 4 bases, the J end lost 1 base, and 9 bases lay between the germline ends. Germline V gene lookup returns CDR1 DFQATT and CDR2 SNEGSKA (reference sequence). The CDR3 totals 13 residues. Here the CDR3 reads CSAIISGTDTQYF. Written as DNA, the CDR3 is TGCAGTGCTATCATCAGCGGCACAGATACGCAGTATTTT.

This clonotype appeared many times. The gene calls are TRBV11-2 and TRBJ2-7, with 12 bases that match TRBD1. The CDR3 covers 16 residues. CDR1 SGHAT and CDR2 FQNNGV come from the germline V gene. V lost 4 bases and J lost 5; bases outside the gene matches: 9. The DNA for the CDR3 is TGTGCCAGCAGCTCAACCGGGACAGGGGGCAATAACGAGCAGTACTTC. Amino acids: CASSSTGTGGNNEQYF. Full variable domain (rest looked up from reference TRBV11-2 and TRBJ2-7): EAGVAQSPRYKIIEKRQSVAFWCNPISGHATLYWYQQILGQGPKLLIQFQNNGVVDDSQLPKDRFSAERLKGVDSTLKIQPAKLEDSAVYLCASSSTGTGGNNEQYFGPGTRLTVT.

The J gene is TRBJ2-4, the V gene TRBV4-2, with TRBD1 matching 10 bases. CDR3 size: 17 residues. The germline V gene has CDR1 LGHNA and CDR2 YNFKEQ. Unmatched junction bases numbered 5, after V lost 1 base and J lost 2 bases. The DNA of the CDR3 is TGTGCCAGCAGCCAAGTGGGGACAGGGGAACCCAAAAACATTCAGTACTTC. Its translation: CASSQVGTGEPKNIQYF.

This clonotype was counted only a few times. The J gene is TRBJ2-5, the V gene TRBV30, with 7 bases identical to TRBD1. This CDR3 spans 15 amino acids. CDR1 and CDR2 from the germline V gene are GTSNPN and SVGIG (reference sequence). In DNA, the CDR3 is TGTGCATCCGTAACGGGACAGAGCATCCAAGAGACCCAGTACTTC. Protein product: CASVTGQSIQETQYF. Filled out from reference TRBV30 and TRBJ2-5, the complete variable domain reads SQTIHQWPATLVQPVGSPLSLECTVEGTSNPNLYWYRQAAGRGLQLLFYSVGIGQISSEVPQNLSASRPQDRQFILSSKKLLLSDSGFYLCASVTGQSIQETQYFGPGTRLLVL.

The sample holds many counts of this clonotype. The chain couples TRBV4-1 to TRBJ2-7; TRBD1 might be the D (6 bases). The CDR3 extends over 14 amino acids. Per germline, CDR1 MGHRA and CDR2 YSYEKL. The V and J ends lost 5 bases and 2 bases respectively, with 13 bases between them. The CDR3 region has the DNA TGCGCCAGCAGCTACCGACAGGCTACCTACGAGCAGTACTTC. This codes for CASSYRQATYEQYF.